This TCR beta chain was documented in a study of T-cell reconstitution after alpha-beta-depleted transplantation in children. TCRbeta library preparation incorporated unique molecular identifiers. Each CDR3 protein gets one entry after TCRdb re-called the PCR reads with MiXCR. Of a few hundred thousand distinct CDR3 sequences detected, about 9.2% appear once; the ten largest clones hold around 6.2%. Trimming at V came to 5 bases and at J to 5 bases, leaving 7 bases not matched to a gene. The CDR3 runs to 15 residues. Germline assignment: CDR1 SEHNR and CDR2 FQNEAQ (reference sequence). The chain couples TRBV7-9 to TRBJ1-4; TRBD1 matches 8 bases. This TCR was recovered from a human donor who donated a stem cell graft to a child with acute lymphoblastic leukemia. The sample was PBMCs from the stem cell graft donor, taken from the stem cell graft. Here the CDR3 DNA reads TGTGCCAGCAGCCGCGGACAGGGCGGAAATGAAAAACTGTTTTTT. Its protein product is CASSRGQGGNEKLFF.